Below, 11 T cell receptor beta chains from the same sample are listed, as sequenced in a study of CD8 T cells in Susac syndrome (dated by TCRdb to the late 2010s). Library prep was done by the immunoSEQ multiplex PCR assay. RNA was extracted using the RNeasy kit, and roughly 0.45 to 1 microgram was reverse transcribed with random hexamers. Using fastp trimming at Q25 and MiXCR clonotype assembly, TCRdb reanalyzed the public sequencing data and kept in-frame beta chains. Each CDR3 protein appears once, grouped with its most common genes and DNA. This sample lists under 200,000 distinct CDR3 sequences; 85% to 95% were detected once. Clones ranked in the top ten supply over 0.095% of the sample. Material: CD4+ T cells from PBMCs. The receptors were sampled from a human donor with Susac syndrome.

This clonotype was counted a single time. The V and J genes are TRBV27 and TRBJ1-1, with D perhaps matching TRBD1 (5 bases). The germline V gene has CDR1 MNHEY and CDR2 SMNVEV (reference sequence). V lost 1 base and J 1 base, leaving 13 bases between the germline ends. CDR3 size: 16 residues. As DNA, the CDR3 is TGTGCCAGCAGTTTATACGGTCCAGGGACGAACACTGAAGCTTTCTTT. Encoded protein: CASSLYGPGTNTEAFF.

The V and J genes are TRBV6-2 or TRBV6-3 and TRBJ1-5; D not certain. The V and J ends lost 7 bases and 0 bases respectively, with 10 bases between them. Germline-derived CDR1 and CDR2 are MNHEY and SVGEGT. This CDR3 comprises 14 residues. The DNA of the CDR3 is TGTGCCAGCAACCTGGCCCTTAGCAATCAGCCCCAGCATTTT. It specifies CASNLALSNQPQHF.

This clonotype is a singleton in its sample. The chain has TRBV2 and TRBJ2-5; TRBD1 matches 9 bases. The CDR3 covers 12 residues. The germline gives CDR1 SNHLY, CDR2 FYNNEI. Unmatched junction bases numbered 4, after V lost 10 bases and J lost 4 bases. For the CDR3, the DNA is TGTGCCACCCGGGACAGGGCAGAGACCCAGTACTTC. Translated, it gives CATRDRAETQYF.

The chain carries TRBV7-6 and TRBJ1-4; 12 positions agree with TRBD1. The trim removed 0 bases at V and 7 bases at J, leaving 3 bases unmatched. Germline-derived CDR1 and CDR2 are SGHVS and FNYEAQ. The CDR3 covers 16 residues. In DNA, the CDR3 is TGTGCCAGCAGCTTAGCGGGACAGGGGGCTTCTGAAAAACTGTTTTTT. This encodes CASSLAGQGASEKLFF.

The chain has TRBV9 and TRBJ2-5; TRBD1 matches 9 bases. CDR3 size: 15 residues. Germline values: CDR1 SGDLS, CDR2 YYNGEE. Unmatched junction bases numbered 4, after V lost 0 bases and J lost 4 bases. The CDR3 DNA reads as TGTGCCAGCAGCGTAGAACAGGGGGCAGTAGAGACCCAGTACTTC. Amino acid sequence: CASSVEQGAVETQYF.

The CDR3 DNA sequence: TGCAGTGCTAGTTACAGTAATAATTCACCCCTCCACTTT. It yields the protein CSASYSNNSPLHF. The V call is TRBV20-1, the J call TRBJ1-6, with D uncertain. The germline V gene encodes CDR1 DFQATT and CDR2 SNEGSKA (reference sequence). This CDR3 is built from 13 residues. Trimming took 3 bases from V and 5 from J, leaving 8 bases between them.

The chain employs TRBV6-2 or TRBV6-3 and TRBJ2-7, with a possible D match to TRBD1 (5 bases). V was pared by 6 bases and J by 5 bases, with 8 bases between. The CDR3 consists of 11 residues. Looked up from germline, CDR1 is MNHEY and CDR2 is SVGEGT. The CDR3 nucleotides are TGTGCCAGCAGGTGGACACACGAGCAGTACTTC. As protein: CASRWTHEQYF.

The gene calls are TRBV7-2 and TRBJ2-1, with D tentatively TRBD1 (6 bases). The V end was cut by 5 bases, the J end by 9 bases, with 14 bases between. The CDR3 is made up of 13 amino acids. Germline CDR1 reads SGHTA; CDR2 reads FQGNSA. The CDR3 sequence: CASSNRVGGEQFF. The CDR3 coding sequence is TGTGCCAGCAGCAACAGGGTAGGGGGTGAGCAGTTCTTC.

The chain links TRBV15 to TRBJ1-1; D not resolved. This CDR3 is built from 13 residues. Trimming stripped 5 bases from V and 1 base from J, with 8 bases between. CDR1 is LNHNV and CDR2 is YYDKDF in the germline V gene (reference sequence). The CDR3 reads CATSLQANTEAFF. CDR3 DNA: TGTGCCACCAGCCTTCAAGCGAACACTGAAGCTTTCTTT.

The chain couples TRBV12-3 or TRBV12-4 to TRBJ2-6; D remains ambiguous. The V end lost 8 bases, the J end lost 0 bases, and 11 bases lay between the germline ends. The CDR3 runs to 15 residues. As DNA, the CDR3 is TGTGCCAGCGTATACGGGCACTCTGGGGCCAACGTCCTGACTTTC. As protein: CASVYGHSGANVLTF.

This rearrangement joins TRBV20-1 to TRBJ1-2; D gene uncertain. V lost 3 bases and J 0 bases, leaving 14 bases between the germline ends. CDR1 DFQATT and CDR2 SNEGSKA come from the germline V gene (reference sequence). The CDR3 has 15 amino acids. CDR3 in DNA: TGCAGTGCTAGTGCGGACCCACGGCCTAACTATGGCTACACCTTC. Translated: CSASADPRPNYGYTF.